Sequencing of this TCR beta chain was carried out in a study of blood T cell repertoires in COVID-19. In the study overall: COVID-19 samples, acute and convalescent, were from the United States, Italy and Spain.

Here immunoSEQ multiplex PCR was the method, and the copy in TCRdb shows in-frame clones only, minus some. The sample lists 250,000 to 350,000 clones; 87% were seen once. V shed 1 base and J 7 bases; nucleotides not matched to a gene: 12. The V gene's germline CDR1 is SGHDN and CDR2 FVKESK. The CDR3 length is 16 residues. This clone was recorded once. Sequenced sample: peripheral blood. The chain joins TRBV14 to TRBJ1-2, with TRBD1 matching 7 bases. The receptor was derived from a man aged 18 to 29 with active or convalescent COVID-19. The DNA of the CDR3 is TGTGCCAGCAGCCAAGCTGGGGACAGCTCCCCTCTTGGCTACACCTTC. It yields the protein CASSQAGDSSPLGYTF.